Here is one T cell receptor beta chain with its context. Its specificity is not known. This sample was included in a study of OX40 agonist ivuxolimab in advanced cancers. Overall study context: Checkpoint inhibitors had been given previously to 40% of patients.

Findings and limits, study-wide: At 0.1 to 3.0 mg/kg and by week 6, CD4+ and CD8+ T cells in the blood had expanded clonally. Individuals who were partial responders at 0.1-3.0 mg/kg had clonal expansion that ranked among the lowest.

Trimming shortened V by 3 bases and J by 1 base, and 19 bases separated the two germline ends. This CDR3 region has 17 residues. Germline-derived CDR1 and CDR2 are MDHEN and SYDVKM. Libraries were prepared by immunoSEQ multiplex PCR; TCRdb keeps only in-frame clonotypes and omits some of them. The sample holds some 45,000 clones; roughly four fifths are singletons and the top ten take approximately 2%. The TCR originated in an adult with an advanced solid tumor such as melanoma, head and neck, liver or kidney cancer. The sample consisted of CD4+ or CD8+ T cells sorted from blood, taken in a trial of the OX40 agonist ivuxolimab. The chain is built from TRBV28 and TRBJ2-7; maybe TRBD1 (6 bases). The CDR3 reads CASSFPLRDTKSYEQYF. DNA of the CDR3: TGTGCCAGCAGTTTCCCCCTCCGGGACACCAAGTCCTACGAGCAGTACTTC.